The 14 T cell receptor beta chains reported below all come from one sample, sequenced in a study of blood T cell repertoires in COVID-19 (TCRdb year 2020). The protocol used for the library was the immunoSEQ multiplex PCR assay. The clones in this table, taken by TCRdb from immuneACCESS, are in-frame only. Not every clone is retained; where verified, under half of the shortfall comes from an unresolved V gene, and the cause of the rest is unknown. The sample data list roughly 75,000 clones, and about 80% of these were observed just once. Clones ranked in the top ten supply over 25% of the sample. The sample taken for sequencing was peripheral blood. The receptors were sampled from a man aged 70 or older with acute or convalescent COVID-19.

The CDR3 DNA follows: TGTGCCAGCCGACGCCCATTCAAGCGGGAGATTGACACAGATACGCAGTATTTT. The encoded protein is CASRRPFKREIDTDTQYF. The chain is built from TRBV9 and TRBJ2-3; 8 nucleotides line up with TRBD2. The CDR3 runs 18 residues. V dropped 7 bases and J dropped 2; count of bases not matched to a gene: 18. The germline gives CDR1 SGDLS, CDR2 YYNGEE.

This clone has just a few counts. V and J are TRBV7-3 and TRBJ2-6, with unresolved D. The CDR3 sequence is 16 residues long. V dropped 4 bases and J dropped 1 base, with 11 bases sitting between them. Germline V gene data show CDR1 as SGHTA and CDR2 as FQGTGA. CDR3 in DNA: TGTGCCAGCAGCTCCCTTACAAATTCTGGGGCCAACGTCCTGACTTTC. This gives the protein CASSSLTNSGANVLTF.

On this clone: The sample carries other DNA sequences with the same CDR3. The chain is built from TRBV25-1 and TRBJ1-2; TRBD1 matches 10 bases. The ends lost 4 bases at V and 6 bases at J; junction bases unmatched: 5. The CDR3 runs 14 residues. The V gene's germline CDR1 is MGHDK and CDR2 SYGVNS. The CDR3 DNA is TGTGCCAGCAGTGCAGACAGGGGGCTGGATGGCTACACCTTC. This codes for CASSADRGLDGYTF.

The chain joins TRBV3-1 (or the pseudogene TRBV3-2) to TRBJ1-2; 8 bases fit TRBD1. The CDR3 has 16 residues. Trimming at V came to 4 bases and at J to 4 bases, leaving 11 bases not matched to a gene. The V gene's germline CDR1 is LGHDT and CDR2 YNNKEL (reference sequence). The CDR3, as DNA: TGTGCCAGCAGCCTGGGACAGGCCTTGGTGGGCTATGGCTACACCTTC. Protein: CASSLGQALVGYGYTF.

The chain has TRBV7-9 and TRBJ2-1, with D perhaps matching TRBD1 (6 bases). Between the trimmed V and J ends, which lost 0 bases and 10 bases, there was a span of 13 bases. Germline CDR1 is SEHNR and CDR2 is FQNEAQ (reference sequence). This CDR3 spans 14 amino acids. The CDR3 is CASSLAFTGKEQFF. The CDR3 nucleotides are TGTGCCAGCAGCTTAGCGTTTACAGGGAAAGAGCAGTTCTTC. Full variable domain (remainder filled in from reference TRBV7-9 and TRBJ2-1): DTGVSQNPRHKITKRGQNVTFRCDPISEHNRLYWYRQTLGQGPEFLTYFQNEAQLEKSRLLSDRFSAERPKGSFSTLEIQRTEQGDSAMYLCASSLAFTGKEQFFGPGTRLTVL.

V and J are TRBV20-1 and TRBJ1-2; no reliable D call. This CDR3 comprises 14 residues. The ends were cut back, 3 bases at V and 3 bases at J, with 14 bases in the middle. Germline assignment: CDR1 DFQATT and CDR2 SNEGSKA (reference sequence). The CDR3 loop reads CSASRYGVDYGYTF. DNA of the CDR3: TGCAGTGCTAGTAGGTACGGGGTGGACTATGGCTACACCTTC.

CDR3 bases: TGTGCCAGCATTCAGACAGTTGGAAATCAGCCCCAGCATTTT. Amino acids: CASIQTVGNQPQHF. This chain links TRBV6-5 with TRBJ1-5, with a weak D call TRBD1 (5 bases). Germline lookup yields CDR1 MNHEY and CDR2 SVGAGI. Trimming left V 7 bases short and J 4 bases short, with 14 bases between. CDR3 length: 14 residues.

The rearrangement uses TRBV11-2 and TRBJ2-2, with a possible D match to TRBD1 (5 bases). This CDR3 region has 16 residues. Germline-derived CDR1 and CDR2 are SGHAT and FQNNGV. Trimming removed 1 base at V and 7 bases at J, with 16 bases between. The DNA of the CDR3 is TGTGCCAGCAGCTTAGCTGTGTCAGGGCCGGTCGGGGAGCTGTTTTTT. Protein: CASSLAVSGPVGELFF.

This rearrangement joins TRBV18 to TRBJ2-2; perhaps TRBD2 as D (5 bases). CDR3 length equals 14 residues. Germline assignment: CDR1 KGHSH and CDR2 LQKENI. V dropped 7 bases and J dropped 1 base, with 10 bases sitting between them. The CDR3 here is CASLSGGNTGELFF. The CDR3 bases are TGTGCCAGCTTGAGCGGAGGGAACACCGGGGAGCTGTTTTTT. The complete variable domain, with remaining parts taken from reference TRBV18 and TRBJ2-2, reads NAGVMQNPRHLVRRRGQEARLRCSPMKGHSHVYWYRQLPEEGLKFMVYLQKENIIDESGMPKERFSAEFPKEGPSILRIQQVVRGDSAAYFCASLSGGNTGELFFGEGSRLTVL.

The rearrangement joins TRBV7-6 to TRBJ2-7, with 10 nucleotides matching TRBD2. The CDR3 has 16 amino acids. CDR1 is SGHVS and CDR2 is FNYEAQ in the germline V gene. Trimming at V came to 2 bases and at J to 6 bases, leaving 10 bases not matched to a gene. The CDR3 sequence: CASSLKNPSGSSEQYF. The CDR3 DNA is TGTGCCAGCAGCTTAAAAAATCCTAGCGGGAGTTCCGAGCAGTACTTC.

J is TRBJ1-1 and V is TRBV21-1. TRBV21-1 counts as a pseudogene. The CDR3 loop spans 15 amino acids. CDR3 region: CASSKSGGRTTEAFF. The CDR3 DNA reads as TGTGCCAGCAGCAAATCGGGAGGTAGAACCACTGAAGCTTTCTTT.

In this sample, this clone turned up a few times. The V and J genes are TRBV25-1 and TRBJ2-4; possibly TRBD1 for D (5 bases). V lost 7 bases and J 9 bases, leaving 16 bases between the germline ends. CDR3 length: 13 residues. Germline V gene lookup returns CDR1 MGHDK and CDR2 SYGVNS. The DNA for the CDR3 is TGTGCCAGCACTCCAAGGGGCGGCGCCATTCAGTACTTC. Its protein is CASTPRGGAIQYF.

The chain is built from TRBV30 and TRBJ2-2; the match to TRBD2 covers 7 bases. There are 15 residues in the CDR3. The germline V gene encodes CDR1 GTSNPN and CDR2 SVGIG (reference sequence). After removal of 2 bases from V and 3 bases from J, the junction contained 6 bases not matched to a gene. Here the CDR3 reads CAWSQAGYDTGELFF. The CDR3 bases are TGTGCCTGGAGTCAAGCGGGATATGACACCGGGGAGCTGTTTTTT.

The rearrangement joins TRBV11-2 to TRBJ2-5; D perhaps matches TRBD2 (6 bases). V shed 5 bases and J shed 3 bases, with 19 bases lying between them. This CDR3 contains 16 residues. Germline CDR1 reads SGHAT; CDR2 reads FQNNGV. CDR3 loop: CASSHHWGAGKETQYF. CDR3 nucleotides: TGTGCCAGCAGCCACCACTGGGGCGCGGGGAAAGAGACCCAGTACTTC.